This TCR beta chain was sequenced for a study of blood T cell repertoires in COVID-19. Across the study: Some COVID-19 samples were acute and others convalescent; all came from the United States, Italy and Spain. The cDNA or gDNA used as material had been derived from T cells, B-cell-depleted T cells, or PBMCs.

Authors' analysis steps: The authors estimated nucleated cell counts from reference gene primer amplification. TCRdb's table, derived via immunoSEQ multiplex PCR, lists solely in-frame clones and lacks some. V and J calls and clone size are as listed in that table; D and trimming were resolved from the DNA. Found here are about 150,000 clones, roughly 84% of them singletons; the top ten hold around 8.1%. This clone appeared a single time. Patients from Seattle were sampled longitudinally, starting during active infection. This CDR3 has 17 residues. CDR1 and CDR2 (germline): SGDLS, YYNGEE. Trimming stripped 0 bases from V and 2 bases from J, with 15 bases between.

Sequences were obtained from peripheral blood. The source of this sequence is a woman aged 55-70 years with COVID-19, enrolled during active disease. The rearrangement uses TRBV9 and TRBJ1-3; possible D gene TRBD1, 5 bases. The CDR3 DNA is TGTGCCAGCAGCGTAGGGGGCAGGGAAGTGGCTGGAAACACCATATATTTT. Translated, it gives CASSVGGREVAGNTIYF.